The source of this T cell receptor beta chain is a study of blood T cell repertoires in COVID-19. Overall study: In each case, the material was cDNA or gDNA derived from T cells, B-cell-depleted T cells, or PBMCs.

Authors' data handling: Amplification from reference gene primers served as the basis for estimated nucleated cell counts. Libraries were prepared by immunoSEQ multiplex PCR; TCRdb keeps only in-frame clonotypes and omits some of them. For V, J and clone size, that table is used; D and trimming come from the DNA. Among about 210,000 clones listed, 81% were seen once. Participants' reported clinical history set cohort assignment. V shed 3 bases and J shed 2 bases, with 8 bases lying between them. The CDR3 is 13 amino acids. The V gene's germline CDR1 is MGHRA and CDR2 YSYEKL. The chain links TRBV4-1 to TRBJ2-7, with D possibly matching TRBD2 (5 bases). The sequence derives from a woman aged 50 to 60 with acute COVID-19. Material: PBMCs or T cells enriched from blood (not recorded which). The CDR3, as DNA: TGCGCCAGCAGCCAGCTAGCCGCCTACGAGCAGTACTTC. Translating gives CASSQLAAYEQYF.